A selection of T cell receptor beta chains follows, all from one sample in a study of shared clonotypes between healthy human individuals. Method: immunoSEQ multiplex PCR; TCRdb's copy keeps in-frame clones and lacks some. Counted here are around 2,000,000 clones, about 95% occurring once; the ten biggest clones make up approximately 1.2%. Sample: naive CD8+ T cells sorted from blood. These receptors all come from a young man in good health. Both conserved end residues are part of each CDR3. The D gene is left open where the match is weak. Only part of the rows carry a size: once, few, many, or a class if the clone is expanded.

J gene	clone size	V gene	CDR3 length	D gene	CDR3 DNA	CDR3 protein
TRBJ2-2	NA	TRBV5-4	16	NA	TGTGCCAGCAGCTTTTCCCCCCCTGCAGCCACCGGGGAGCTGTTTTTT	CASSFSPPAATGELFF
TRBJ2-7	once	TRBV9	15	TRBD1	TGTGCCAGCAGCGTAGCGCCTGGACAGGGCTACGAGCAGTACTTC	CASSVAPGQGYEQYF
TRBJ2-2	NA	TRBV7-8	18	TRBD2	TGTGCCAGCAGCGCCCCGAATAGCGGGATACCGAACACCGGGGAGCTGTTTTTT	CASSAPNSGIPNTGELFF
TRBJ2-5	once	TRBV7-9	17	TRBD1	TGTGCCAGCACCATAACCGCCGGACAGGGTAATTTAGAGACCCAGTACTTC	CASTITAGQGNLETQYF
TRBJ2-7	NA	TRBV9	14	NA	TGTGCCAGCAGCGTGGGGGGAACAGCCTACGAGCAGTACTTC	CASSVGGTAYEQYF
TRBJ2-3	NA	TRBV5-8	14	NA	TGTGCCAGCAAGGAGTGGGAGGCTACAGATACGCAGTATTTT	CASKEWEATDTQYF
TRBJ1-1	NA	TRBV11-2	13	NA	TGTGCCAGCAGCTTAGCTCCGGGGTACGTGGATTTCTTT	CASSLAPGYVDFF
TRBJ1-1	NA	TRBV19	15	TRBD1	TGTGCCAGTAGTAGGATTAGGACAGGGAACACTGAAGCTTTCTTT	CASSRIRTGNTEAFF
TRBJ2-7	NA	TRBV5-1	13	NA	TGCGCCAGCAGCTTACACATAGGTTTCGAGCAGTACTTC	CASSLHIGFEQYF
TRBJ2-3	NA	TRBV18	13	NA	TGTGCCAGCTCAGAAGTCGGGACGGATACGCAGTATTTT	CASSEVGTDTQYF
TRBJ2-4	once	TRBV27	18	NA	TGTGCCAGCAGTCTGTTCACTCCGGACAATCTCTCCAAAAACATTCAGTACTTC	CASSLFTPDNLSKNIQYF
TRBJ2-2	NA	TRBV11-2	13	NA	TGTGCCAGCAGCTTAGTAACCACCGGGGAGCTGTTTTTT	CASSLVTTGELFF
TRBJ1-2	NA	TRBV28	13	NA	TGTGCCGAATCAGGGATTGCCAACTATGGCTACACCTTC	CAESGIANYGYTF
TRBJ2-7	NA	TRBV28	14	NA	TGTGCCAGCAGTAAATTAGCGGATACCTACGAGCAGTACTTC	CASSKLADTYEQYF
TRBJ2-1	NA	TRBV5-8	17	NA	TGTGCCAGCAGCTTTATGCGGGGAATGAGCTCCTACAATGAGCAGTTCTTC	CASSFMRGMSSYNEQFF
TRBJ2-5	NA	TRBV21-1	16	NA	TGTGCCAGCAGCACGGCCCACGCAGGGGCGCAAGAGACCCAGTACTTC	CASSTAHAGAQETQYF
TRBJ2-1	NA	TRBV9	17	NA	TGTGCCAGCAGCGTAGAATTAGCGGAGAGCTCCTACAATGAGCAGTTCTTC	CASSVELAESSYNEQFF
TRBJ2-3	NA	TRBV11-2	14	NA	TGTGCCAGCAGCTTATCTAGCGACACAGATACGCAGTATTTT	CASSLSSDTDTQYF
TRBJ2-7	NA	TRBV30	13	TRBD2	TGTGCCCTAAAGACTAGCGGGGGCTACGAGCAGTACTTC	CALKTSGGYEQYF
TRBJ1-1	NA	TRBV2	14	TRBD1	TGTGCCAGCAGTGAAGACAGGGGGAACACTGAAGCTTTCTTT	CASSEDRGNTEAFF
TRBJ2-2	NA	TRBV9	16	TRBD2	TGTGCCAGCAGCGCGGCACTAGCGGGAGTGGCCGGGGAGCTGTTTTTT	CASSAALAGVAGELFF
TRBJ2-7	NA	TRBV13	14	TRBD2	TGTGCCAGCAGCTTCGCGCTAGCGGGCTACGAGCAGTACTTC	CASSFALAGYEQYF
TRBJ2-1	NA	TRBV10-3	16	TRBD2	TGTGCCATCAGTGAGTCGAGCGGGGGGGCCTCGAATGAGCAGTTCTTC	CAISESSGGASNEQFF
TRBJ1-1	NA	TRBV30	13	NA	TGTGCCTGGAGTGTGGGTCGGAACACTGAAGCTTTCTTT	CAWSVGRNTEAFF
TRBJ2-7	once	TRBV7-9	15	TRBD2	TGTGCCAGCAGCTCGACTAGCGGGGGGGCCGACGAGCAGTACTTC	CASSSTSGGADEQYF
TRBJ1-2	NA	TRBV27	13	TRBD1	TGTGCCAGCGGATGGGACAGCCGCTATGGCTACACCTTC	CASGWDSRYGYTF
TRBJ2-3	NA	TRBV27	16	TRBD1	TGTGCCAGCTCGACCGGGACAGGGAGAGTCGCAGATACGCAGTATTTT	CASSTGTGRVADTQYF
TRBJ1-2	NA	TRBV30	13	NA	TGTGCCTGGAGTGCCGACGCCGGCTATGGCTACACCTTC	CAWSADAGYGYTF
TRBJ1-4	NA	TRBV7-2	15	NA	TGTGCCAGCAGCGCCTCAGGACTACGAAATGAAAAACTGTTTTTT	CASSASGLRNEKLFF
TRBJ2-3	NA	TRBV7-2	18	TRBD2	TGTGCCAGCAGCCCTCGACGGCCTAGCGGGGGGGCGAAAGATACGCAGTATTTT	CASSPRRPSGGAKDTQYF
TRBJ2-1	NA	TRBV29-1	15	TRBD2	TGCAGCTTTCCAGGGACTAGCGGGAGCGGCAATGAGCAGTTCTTC	CSFPGTSGSGNEQFF
TRBJ2-5	NA	TRBV4-1	14	TRBD2	TGCGCCAGCAGCCAAATAGCGGGGCAAGAGACCCAGTACTTC	CASSQIAGQETQYF
TRBJ2-7	once	TRBV10-1	17	TRBD2	TGCGCCAGCAGTGCTGGGACTAGCGGAGGTAACTCCTACGAGCAGTACTTC	CASSAGTSGGNSYEQYF
TRBJ2-1	NA	TRBV9	16	TRBD2	TGTGCCAGCAGCGTAGCTGAAACGGGAGGGTACAATGAGCAGTTCTTC	CASSVAETGGYNEQFF
TRBJ2-7	NA	TRBV6-1	18	NA	TGTGCCAGCAGTGAAAGGGCGGACAGCTTTTGGGAGACCTACGAGCAGTACTTC	CASSERADSFWETYEQYF
TRBJ1-1	NA	TRBV9	15	TRBD1	TGTGCCAGCAGCCCCGCAGGGGGCGTTGGCACTGAAGCTTTCTTT	CASSPAGGVGTEAFF
TRBJ1-1	NA	TRBV5-6	14	NA	TGTGCCAGCAGCTCCGGGACGGGGAACACTGAAGCTTTCTTT	CASSSGTGNTEAFF